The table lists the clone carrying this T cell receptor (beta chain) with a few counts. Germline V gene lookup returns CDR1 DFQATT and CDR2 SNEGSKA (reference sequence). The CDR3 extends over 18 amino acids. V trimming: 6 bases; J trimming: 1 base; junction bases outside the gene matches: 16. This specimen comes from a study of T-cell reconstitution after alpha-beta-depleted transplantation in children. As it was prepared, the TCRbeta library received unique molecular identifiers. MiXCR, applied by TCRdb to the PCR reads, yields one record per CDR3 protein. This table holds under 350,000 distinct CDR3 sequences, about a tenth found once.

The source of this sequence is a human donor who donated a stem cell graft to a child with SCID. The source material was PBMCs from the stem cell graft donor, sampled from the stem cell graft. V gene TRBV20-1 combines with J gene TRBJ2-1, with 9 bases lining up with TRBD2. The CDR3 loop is CSASTSGLAESSYNEQFF. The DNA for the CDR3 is TGCAGTGCCTCCACCTCGGGACTAGCCGAAAGTTCCTACAATGAGCAGTTCTTC.